The 6 T cell receptor beta chains given below trace back to one sample, sequenced in a study of T cell repertoires in cytomegalovirus infection. TCRdb re-called the reads through MiXCR, storing one row per CDR3 protein. The data contain fewer than 550,000 distinct CDR3 sequences, about a third of them singletons. Material: PBMCs. All receptors derive from a human donor in good health (CMV status not recorded). Some clones in this sample may be carry-over from other donors' samples.

This clonotype was recorded a few times. The V gene is TRBV11-2, the J gene TRBJ1-2, with D perhaps TRBD1 (6 bases). V lost 2 bases and J lost 9, with 13 bases in between. This CDR3 has 13 amino acids. CDR1 and CDR2 (germline): SGHAT, FQNNGV. This CDR3 reads CASSLKGHSSYTF. Written as DNA, the CDR3 is TGTGCCAGCAGCTTAAAGGGACACTCAAGCTACACCTTC.

With regard to this clonotype: Just one base apart from a much larger clone, this may be a read error. V is TRBV7-8 and J is TRBJ2-2; D perhaps matches TRBD2 (6 bases). Per germline, CDR1 SGHVS and CDR2 FQNEAQ. The CDR3 has 13 residues. The CDR3 loop reads CASRQAYTGGLFF. CDR3 nucleotide sequence: TGTGCCAGCAGACAAGCCTACACCGGGGGGCTGTTTTTT.

The V and J genes are TRBV6-5 and TRBJ2-1; 10 nucleotides match TRBD2. The CDR3 loop spans 16 amino acids. The V gene end was trimmed by 6 bases and the J gene end by 7 bases; junction bases not matched to a gene: 12. CDR1 and CDR2 from the germline V gene are MNHEY and SVGAGI. The CDR3 spells CASRSNGASGGNEQFF. CDR3 DNA: TGTGCCAGCAGAAGCAACGGCGCTAGCGGGGGAAATGAGCAGTTCTTC.

This clonotype was detected a few times. This chain connects TRBV6-2 or TRBV6-3 to TRBJ1-2; 9 positions match TRBD1. J was trimmed by 6 bases and V by 6 bases; bases with no gene match: 5. The CDR3 totals 13 residues. CDR1 MNHEY and CDR2 SVGEGT come from the germline V gene. The CDR3 sequence is CASRGQGIDGYTF. DNA of the CDR3: TGTGCCAGCAGAGGACAGGGGATAGATGGCTACACCTTC.

The chain has TRBV29-1 and TRBJ2-7, with D tentatively TRBD2 (6 bases). V was pared by 7 bases and J by 3 bases, with 10 bases between. Germline-derived CDR1 and CDR2 are SQVTM and ANQGSEA. The CDR3 loop spans 11 amino acids. CDR3 DNA sequence: TGCAGCGGGACGGGGGACTACGAGCAGTACTTC. This codes for CSGTGDYEQYF.

This clonotype was picked up many times. CDR3 in amino acids: CASSLLGGNQPQHF. For the CDR3, the DNA is TGTGCCAGCAGCTTATTGGGGGGTAACCAGCCCCAGCATTTT. This chain links TRBV7-9 with TRBJ1-5, with D perhaps TRBD1 (5 bases). V was shortened by 2 bases and J by 7 bases, with 12 bases between the two germline ends. Germline V gene sequence: CDR1 SEHNR, CDR2 FQNEAQ (reference sequence). This CDR3 is built from 14 residues.